Listed below are T cell receptor beta chains from one sample, sequenced in a study of vaccination effects on CD4 cells after COVID-19. The repertoire was sequenced with immunoSEQ multiplex PCR; TCRdb's copy has only in-frame clones and lacks some. The sample lists some 35,000 clones; almost 85% were seen once. No antigen has been assigned to these receptors. This specimen was CD4+ T cells from PBMCs cultured with HCoV-NL63 spike peptides, taken after COVID-19 vaccination. The receptors shown here come from a human donor who received a COVID-19 vaccine. Some clones in this sample may be carry-over from other donors' samples. The CDR3 runs from the conserved cysteine through the conserved F or W. The order of the fields is J gene, V gene, CDR3 protein.

>TRBJ2-5|TRBV7-2
CASSLVGVETQYF
>TRBJ2-4|TRBV5-6
CASSRGGVRGIQYF
>TRBJ1-5|TRBV15
CATSRGGPPQPQHF
>TRBJ2-4|TRBV28
CASQKQFKSQYF
>TRBJ1-4|TRBV3-1/TRBV3-2
CASSLTGTREKLFF
>TRBJ2-5|TRBV14
CASSQGQWETQYF
>TRBJ2-3|TRBV7-3
CASSLQRGGMNTQYF
>TRBJ2-3|TRBV2
CASSEFLGTARGRGTDTQYF
>TRBJ1-5|TRBV9
CASSVEGTNQPQHF
>TRBJ2-5|TRBV2
CASSDRQGQTQYF
>TRBJ1-6|TRBV9
CASSPTGTGGSPLHF
>TRBJ2-6|TRBV19
CASSRQGRHSGANVLTF
>TRBJ2-3|TRBV4-1
CASSQDPLRGDPWRSPDTQYF
>TRBJ1-6|TRBV28
CASHRDGDSPLHF
>TRBJ1-5|TRBV2
CASSSGTGKQPQHF
>TRBJ2-3|TRBV5-8
CASPGWGGVRTDTQYF
>TRBJ2-5|TRBV3-1/TRBV3-2
CASSQASSGWETQYF
>TRBJ1-3|TRBV7-9
CASSPQSSGNTIYF
>TRBJ1-2|TRBV5-1
CASSPPGTTHYGYTF
>TRBJ1-1|TRBV7-8
CASSLERGGTEAFF
>TRBJ2-3|TRBV12-5
CASGLAGTSGNHKSTDTQYF
>TRBJ2-2|TRBV6-6
CASSGGAGTGELFF
>TRBJ1-2|TRBV5-1
CASSVGQGWGGYTF
>TRBJ1-1|TRBV2
CASRYWARGDTEAFF
>TRBJ1-1|TRBV7-9
CASSAVQVVTGTEAFF
>TRBJ2-2|TRBV9
CASSVGDREAGELFF
>TRBJ2-6|TRBV5-1
CASSSQGAGANVLTF
>TRBJ2-1|TRBV7-2
CASSFPKLGSYNEQFF
>TRBJ2-2|TRBV5-4
CASSTNRERHTGELFF
>TRBJ2-5|TRBV7-8
CASSQGNSGGAGETQYF
>TRBJ2-2|TRBV2
CASSVTSGNTGELFF
>TRBJ1-2|TRBV2
CASTAGLNYGYTF
>TRBJ2-5|TRBV6-5
CASSYSGGDRETQYF
>TRBJ1-2|TRBV18
CASSPGSSLAGDYTF
>TRBJ2-5|TRBV19
CASKWSRNKEETQYF
>TRBJ1-3|TRBV2
CASSPWGGRGGNTIYF
>TRBJ1-2|TRBV9
CASSTHESYGYTF
>TRBJ2-3|TRBV24-1
CATRAGLSTDTQYF
>TRBJ2-5|TRBV9
CASSSGTSAVETQYF
>TRBJ1-3|TRBV7-3
CASSLNSLGTIYF
>TRBJ2-3|TRBV2
CASSEAQSGGSTDTQYF
>TRBJ1-2|TRBV5-6
CASSMGRNYGYTF
>TRBJ2-5|TRBV21-1
CASSKVPGSEETQYF
>TRBJ1-2|TRBV25-1
CASSETPPGRVYGYTF
>TRBJ1-4|TRBV9
CASSVTGLGEKLFF